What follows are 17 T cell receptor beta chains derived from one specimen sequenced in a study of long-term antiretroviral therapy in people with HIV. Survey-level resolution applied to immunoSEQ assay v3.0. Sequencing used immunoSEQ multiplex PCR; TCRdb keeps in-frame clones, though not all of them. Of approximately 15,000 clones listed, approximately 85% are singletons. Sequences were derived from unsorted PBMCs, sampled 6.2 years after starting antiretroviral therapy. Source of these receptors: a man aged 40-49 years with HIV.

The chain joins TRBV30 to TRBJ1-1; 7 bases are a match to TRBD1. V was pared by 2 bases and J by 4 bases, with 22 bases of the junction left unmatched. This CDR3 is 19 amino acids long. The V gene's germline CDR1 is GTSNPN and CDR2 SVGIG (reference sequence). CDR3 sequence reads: CAWSFLSLRDSPPSTEAFF. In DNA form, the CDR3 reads TGTGCCTGGAGTTTTCTCTCCCTCCGGGACAGCCCCCCGAGCACTGAAGCTTTCTTT.

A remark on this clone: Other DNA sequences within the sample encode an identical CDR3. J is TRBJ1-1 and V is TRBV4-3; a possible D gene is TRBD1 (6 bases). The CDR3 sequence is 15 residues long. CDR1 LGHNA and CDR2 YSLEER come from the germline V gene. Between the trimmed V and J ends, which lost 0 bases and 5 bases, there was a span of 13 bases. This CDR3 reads CASSQDRGARTEAFF. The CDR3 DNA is TGCGCCAGCAGCCAAGATCGGGGGGCGCGGACTGAAGCTTTCTTT.

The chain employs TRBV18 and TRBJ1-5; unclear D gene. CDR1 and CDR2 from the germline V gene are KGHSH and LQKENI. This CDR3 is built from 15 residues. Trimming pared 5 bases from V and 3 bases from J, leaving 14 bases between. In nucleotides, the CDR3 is TGTGCCAGCTCATCGACCGGACGAGACAATCAGCCCCAGCATTTT. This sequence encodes CASSSTGRDNQPQHF.

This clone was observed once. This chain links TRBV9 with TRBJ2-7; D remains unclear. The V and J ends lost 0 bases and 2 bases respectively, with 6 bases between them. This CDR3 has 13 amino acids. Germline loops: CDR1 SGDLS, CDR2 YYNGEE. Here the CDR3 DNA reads TGTGCCAGCAGCGTAGGCGGAACCTACGAGCAGTACTTC. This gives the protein CASSVGGTYEQYF. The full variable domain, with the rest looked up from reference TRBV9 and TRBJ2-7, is DSGVTQTPKHLITATGQRVTLRCSPRSGDLSVYWYQQSLDQGLQFLIQYYNGEERAKGNILERFSAQQFPDLHSELNLSSLELGDSALYFCASSVGGTYEQYFGPGTRLTVT.

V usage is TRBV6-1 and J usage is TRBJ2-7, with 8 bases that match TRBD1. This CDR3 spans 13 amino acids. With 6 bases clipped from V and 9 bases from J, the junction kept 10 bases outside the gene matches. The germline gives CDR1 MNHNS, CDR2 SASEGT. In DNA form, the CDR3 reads TGTGCCAGCAGGGATCATATCGACAGGGGGCAGTACTTC. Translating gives CASRDHIDRGQYF.

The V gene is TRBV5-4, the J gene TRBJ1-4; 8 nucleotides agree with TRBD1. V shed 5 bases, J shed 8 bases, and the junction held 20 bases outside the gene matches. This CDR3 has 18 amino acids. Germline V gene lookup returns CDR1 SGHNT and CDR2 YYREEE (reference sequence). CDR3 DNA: TGTGCCAGCAGTCATCAATCCTCATATAGGACAGGGCAGGAAAAACTGTTTTTT. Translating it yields CASSHQSSYRTGQEKLFF.

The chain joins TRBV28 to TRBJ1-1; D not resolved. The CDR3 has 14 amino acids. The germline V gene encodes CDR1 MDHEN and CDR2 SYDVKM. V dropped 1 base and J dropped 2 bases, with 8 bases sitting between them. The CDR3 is CASSLSLGNTEAFF. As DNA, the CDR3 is TGTGCCAGCAGTTTATCACTGGGAAACACTGAAGCTTTCTTT.

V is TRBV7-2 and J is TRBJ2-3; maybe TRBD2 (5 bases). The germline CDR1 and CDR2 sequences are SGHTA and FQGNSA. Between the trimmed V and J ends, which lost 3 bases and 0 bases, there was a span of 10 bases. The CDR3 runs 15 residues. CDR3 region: CASSFYSGSTDTQYF. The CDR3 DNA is TGTGCCAGCAGCTTCTACAGCGGAAGCACAGATACGCAGTATTTT.

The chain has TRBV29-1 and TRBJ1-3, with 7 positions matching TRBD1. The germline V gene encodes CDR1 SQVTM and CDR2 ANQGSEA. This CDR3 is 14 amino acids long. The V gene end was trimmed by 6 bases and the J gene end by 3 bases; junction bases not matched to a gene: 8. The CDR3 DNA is TGCAGCGTCCTCGACAGGGAAGATGGAAACACCATATATTTT. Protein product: CSVLDREDGNTIYF.

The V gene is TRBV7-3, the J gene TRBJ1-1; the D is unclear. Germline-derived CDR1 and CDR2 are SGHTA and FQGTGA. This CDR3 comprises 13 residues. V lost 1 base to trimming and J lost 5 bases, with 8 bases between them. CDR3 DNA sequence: TGTGCCAGCAGCTTAAGCGGGGTTACTGAAGCTTTCTTT. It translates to CASSLSGVTEAFF.

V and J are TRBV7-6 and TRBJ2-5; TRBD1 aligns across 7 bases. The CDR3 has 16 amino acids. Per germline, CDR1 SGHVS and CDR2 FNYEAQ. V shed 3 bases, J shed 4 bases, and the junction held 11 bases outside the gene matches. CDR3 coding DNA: TGTGCCAGCAGCTTCCCTAGGGGGCAGGGTGGAGAGACCCAGTACTTC. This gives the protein CASSFPRGQGGETQYF.

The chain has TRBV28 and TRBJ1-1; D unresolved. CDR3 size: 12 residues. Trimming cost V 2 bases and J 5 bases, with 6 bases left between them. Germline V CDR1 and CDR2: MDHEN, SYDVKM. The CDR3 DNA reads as TGTGCCAGCAGTTTAGGATTAACTGAAGCTTTCTTT. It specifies CASSLGLTEAFF.

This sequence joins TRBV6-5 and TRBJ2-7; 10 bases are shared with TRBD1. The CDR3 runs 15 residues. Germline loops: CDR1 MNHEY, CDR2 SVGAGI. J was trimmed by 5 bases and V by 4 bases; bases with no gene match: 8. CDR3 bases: TGTGCCAGCAGTTCTCCGGGACAGGGGCGACACGAGCAGTACTTC. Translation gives CASSSPGQGRHEQYF.

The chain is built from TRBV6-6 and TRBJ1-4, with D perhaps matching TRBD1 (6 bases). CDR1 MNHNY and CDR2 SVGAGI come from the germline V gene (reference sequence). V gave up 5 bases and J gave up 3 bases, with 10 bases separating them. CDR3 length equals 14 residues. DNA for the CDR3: TGTGCCAGCAGTACAGGGCTGCCTAATGAAAAACTGTTTTTT. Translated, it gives CASSTGLPNEKLFF.

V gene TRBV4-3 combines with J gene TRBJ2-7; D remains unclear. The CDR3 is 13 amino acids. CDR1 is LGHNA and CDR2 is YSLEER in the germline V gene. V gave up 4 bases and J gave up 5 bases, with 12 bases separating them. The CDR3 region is CASSPGPEDEQYF. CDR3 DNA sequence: TGCGCCAGCAGCCCCGGACCAGAGGACGAGCAGTACTTC.

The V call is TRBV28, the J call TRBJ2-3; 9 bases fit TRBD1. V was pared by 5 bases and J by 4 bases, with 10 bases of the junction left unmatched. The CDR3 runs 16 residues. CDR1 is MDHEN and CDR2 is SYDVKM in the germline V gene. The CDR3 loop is CASSEPGQGRSDTQYF. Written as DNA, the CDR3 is TGTGCCAGCAGTGAGCCGGGACAGGGTAGATCAGATACGCAGTATTTT.

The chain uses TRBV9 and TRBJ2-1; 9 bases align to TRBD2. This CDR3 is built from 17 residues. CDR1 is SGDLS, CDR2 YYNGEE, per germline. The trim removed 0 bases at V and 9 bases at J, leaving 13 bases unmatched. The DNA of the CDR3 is TGTGCCAGCAGCGTAGAAGTTGGGGGGCTAGCGGGAACTGAGCAGTTCTTC. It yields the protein CASSVEVGGLAGTEQFF. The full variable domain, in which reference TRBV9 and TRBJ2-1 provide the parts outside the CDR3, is DSGVTQTPKHLITATGQRVTLRCSPRSGDLSVYWYQQSLDQGLQFLIQYYNGEERAKGNILERFSAQQFPDLHSELNLSSLELGDSALYFCASSVEVGGLAGTEQFFGPGTRLTVL.